This entry lists 30 T cell receptor beta chains sequenced from one sample in a study of sequential checkpoint blockade in melanoma. Method: immunoSEQ multiplex PCR; TCRdb's copy keeps in-frame clones and lacks some. The sample contains about 27,000 clones, roughly 80% of which appear only once. Noted treatment: randomized to nivolumab then ipilimumab (arm A) or the reverse (arm B). The specimen was CD8+ T cells sorted from blood (inferred from file names), collected from a patient given nivolumab and ipilimumab in sequence. These TCRs come from a human donor with melanoma.

This clone was seen just once. The rearrangement links TRBV27 to TRBJ1-2, with 11 bases matching TRBD1. The CDR3 consists of 15 residues. Losses at the gene ends were 6 bases for V and 8 bases for J; bases not matched to a gene: 11. Germline CDR1 MNHEY, CDR2 SMNVEV (reference sequence). This CDR3 reads CASSYLMGQGEGYTF. CDR3 bases: TGTGCCAGCAGCTATTTGATGGGACAGGGGGAAGGCTACACCTTC.

This clone has only a few counts. The chain joins TRBV7-9 to TRBJ1-6; D is perhaps TRBD1 (6 bases). The length of the CDR3 is 19 residues. From germline, CDR1 is SEHNR and CDR2 FQNEAQ (reference sequence). Trimming shortened V by 1 base and J by 2 bases, and 18 bases separated the two germline ends. This CDR3 is CASSLVGGGDHPYNSPLHF. In DNA form, the CDR3 reads TGTGCCAGCAGCTTAGTTGGGGGGGGCGATCATCCCTATAATTCACCCCTCCACTTT.

The CDR3 DNA sequence: TGTGCCAGCAGCTTAGGTGGGAGAGGTTCACCCCTCCACTTT. Protein product: CASSLGGRGSPLHF. The chain joins TRBV7-3 to TRBJ1-6, with D unresolved. The V gene's germline CDR1 is SGHTA and CDR2 FQGTGA. The CDR3 has 14 residues. V lost 2 bases to trimming and J lost 9 bases, with 11 bases between them.

This chain links TRBV4-2 with TRBJ2-3; tentative D call: TRBD2 (5 bases). Trimming took off 1 base at V and 4 bases at J, with 15 bases between the two ends. This CDR3 contains 16 residues. Germline CDR1 reads LGHNA; CDR2 reads YNFKEQ. For the CDR3, the DNA is TGTGCCAGCAGCCAAGTCGACTATCCCCCCTCAGATACGCAGTATTTT. This translates into CASSQVDYPPSDTQYF.

This sequence joins TRBV11-2 and TRBJ2-1, with 7 positions matching TRBD2. From germline, CDR1 is SGHAT and CDR2 FQNNGV. CDR3 length: 16 amino acids. The V and J ends lost 3 bases and 1 base, in that order; junction bases with no gene match: 6. The CDR3 sequence is CASSLGRGISYNEQFF. The CDR3 nucleotides read TGTGCCAGCAGCTTGGGGCGGGGGATTTCCTACAATGAGCAGTTCTTC.

The V gene is TRBV5-1, the J gene TRBJ2-1; a possible D gene is TRBD1 (5 bases). The CDR3 loop spans 15 amino acids. CDR1 is SGHRS, CDR2 YFSETQ, per germline. V was pared by 0 bases and J by 2 bases, with 9 bases between. CDR3 residues: CASSLEGPPYNEQFF. CDR3 coding DNA: TGCGCCAGCAGCTTGGAGGGGCCCCCCTACAATGAGCAGTTCTTC.

The rearrangement uses TRBV9 and TRBJ2-5; 7 bases are a match to TRBD1. The assigned J gene may be wrong: the sequence end matches TRBJ2-7 better. The CDR3 extends over 14 amino acids. CDR1 is SGDLS, CDR2 YYNGEE, per germline. DNA of the CDR3: TGTGCCAGCAGCGGCACAGGGACAGCGTACGAGCAGTACTTC. Translation gives CASSGTGTAYEQYF.

The V gene is TRBV7-9, the J gene TRBJ2-7; D perhaps matches TRBD2 (5 bases). CDR3 length: 12 residues. V dropped 8 bases and J dropped 6 bases, with 14 bases sitting between them. Germline CDR1 reads SEHNR; CDR2 reads FQNEAQ (reference sequence). DNA for the CDR3: TGTGCCAGCGCATCCAGAGGGTTCGAGCAGTACTTC. The encoded protein is CASASRGFEQYF.

The V call is TRBV19, the J call TRBJ2-1; tentatively, D is TRBD2 (7 bases). Germline-derived CDR1 and CDR2 are LNHDA and SQIVND (reference sequence). The CDR3 extends over 19 amino acids. Deletions cut 3 bases from V and 0 bases from J, with 21 bases between. This CDR3 reads CASSIGRGLYVNSYNEQFF. The CDR3 nucleotides read TGTGCCAGTAGTATTGGGCGGGGGCTTTACGTGAACTCCTACAATGAGCAGTTCTTC.

The count of this clone is one. The rearrangement links TRBV5-5 to TRBJ2-5; tentatively, D is TRBD2 (5 bases). The CDR3 spans 18 residues. V was shortened by 0 bases and J by 2 bases, with 20 bases between the two germline ends. Germline loops: CDR1 SGHKS, CDR2 YYEKEE (reference sequence). The chain's CDR3 is CASSLAPSERSEQETQYF. The CDR3 nucleotides read TGTGCCAGCAGCTTGGCACCGAGTGAGCGGTCGGAACAAGAGACCCAGTACTTC.

This sequence joins TRBV9 and TRBJ2-5, with D unresolved. The end of the DNA fits TRBJ2-7 better, so the J call may be wrong. Germline V gives CDR1 SGDLS, CDR2 YYNGEE. The CDR3 runs 15 residues. The CDR3 region has the DNA TGTGCCAGCAGCGCCGGTGGAGTGAGCTCCTACGAGCAGTACTTC. Protein product: CASSAGGVSSYEQYF.

This clone appeared a single time. This chain links TRBV30 with TRBJ1-4, with 8 positions matching TRBD1. Germline V gene lookup returns CDR1 GTSNPN and CDR2 SVGIG (reference sequence). This CDR3 contains 17 residues. With 2 bases clipped from V and 8 bases from J, the junction kept 16 bases outside the gene matches. The chain's CDR3 is CAWSKDRVGLGREKLFF. As DNA, the CDR3 is TGTGCCTGGAGTAAGGACAGGGTAGGGCTTGGACGCGAAAAACTGTTTTTT.

The chain links TRBV27 to TRBJ2-1; tentative D call: TRBD2 (5 bases). Trimming stripped 3 bases from V and 8 bases from J, with 11 bases between. Germline V gene lookup returns CDR1 MNHEY and CDR2 SMNVEV (reference sequence). This CDR3 comprises 13 residues. CDR3 protein: CASSLLSRDEQFF. As DNA, the CDR3 is TGTGCCAGCAGTTTGCTCTCGAGGGATGAGCAGTTCTTC.

This sequence joins TRBV5-6 and TRBJ1-3, with D unresolved. The germline V gene encodes CDR1 SGHDT and CDR2 YYEEEE. This CDR3 is 13 amino acids long. Trimming removed 0 bases at V and 3 bases at J, with 4 bases between. CDR3 bases: TGTGCCAGCAGCTTGGGAGGTGGAAACACCATATATTTT. Its translation is CASSLGGGNTIYF.

The V call is TRBV5-1, the J call TRBJ2-2, with 13 bases lining up with TRBD2. The CDR3 has 16 residues. The germline CDR1 and CDR2 sequences are SGHRS and YFSETQ. Trimming at V came to 5 bases and at J to 6 bases, leaving 7 bases not matched to a gene. This CDR3 reads CASRTLAGGPAGELFF. In DNA form, the CDR3 reads TGCGCCAGCAGAACACTAGCGGGGGGGCCCGCCGGGGAGCTGTTTTTT.

The gene calls are TRBV6-1 and TRBJ1-6; D not resolved. The germline V gene has CDR1 MNHNS and CDR2 SASEGT. V was trimmed by 2 bases and J by 0 bases, leaving 5 bases between them. The CDR3 is 15 amino acids. The chain's CDR3 is CASSEFSSYNSPLHF. CDR3 DNA sequence: TGTGCCAGCAGTGAATTTAGCTCCTATAATTCACCCCTCCACTTT.

This chain links TRBV5-8 with TRBJ2-2; no firm D call. The V gene lost 5 bases and the J gene lost 6 bases, with 8 bases spanning the gap. The germline gives CDR1 SGHTS, CDR2 YDEGEE. The CDR3 contains 12 residues. DNA of the CDR3: TGTGCCAGCAGACTTTACTCCGGGGAGCTGTTTTTT. Translated, it gives CASRLYSGELFF.

This clone was detected only a few times. The chain employs TRBV7-9 and TRBJ2-5, with 9 bases identical to TRBD2. The V gene's germline CDR1 is SEHNR and CDR2 FQNEAQ (reference sequence). There are 13 residues in the CDR3. V gave up 9 bases and J gave up 4 bases; unmatched junction bases: 6. CDR3 loop: CASRGGAGETQYF. CDR3 coding DNA: TGTGCCAGTCGCGGGGGGGCGGGAGAGACCCAGTACTTC.

The J gene is TRBJ2-3, the V gene TRBV6-4; 7 bases are a match to TRBD2. CDR3 length: 14 amino acids. CDR1 MRHNA and CDR2 SNTAGT come from the germline V gene. V gave up 4 bases and J gave up 3 bases; unmatched junction bases: 4. The chain's CDR3 is CASSGGGGTDTQYF. The CDR3 coding sequence is TGTGCCAGCAGTGGCGGCGGGGGAACAGATACGCAGTATTTT.

This clone was detected only once. The chain has TRBV19 and TRBJ1-2, with D unclear. The CDR3 sequence is 12 residues long. V lost 7 bases and J lost 3, with 9 bases in between. Germline values: CDR1 LNHDA, CDR2 SQIVND (reference sequence). CDR3 DNA: TGTGCCAGTACACCAGGTCACTATGGCTACACCTTC. This codes for CASTPGHYGYTF.

The rearrangement joins TRBV27 to TRBJ2-3, with D hard to call. V was clipped by 3 bases and J by 0 bases, with 10 bases between them. Germline CDR1 MNHEY, CDR2 SMNVEV (reference sequence). The CDR3 totals 15 residues. The CDR3 DNA reads as TGTGCCAGCAGTTTGGGTAGCCGGAGCACAGATACGCAGTATTTT. Residues: CASSLGSRSTDTQYF.

The rearrangement uses TRBV6-1 and TRBJ2-3; TRBD1 is a possible D gene (6 bases). The V and J ends lost 7 bases and 6 bases respectively, with 17 bases between them. The CDR3 runs 14 residues. CDR1 is MNHNS, CDR2 SASEGT, per germline. CDR3 residues: CASNRDQHRDTQYF. The CDR3 bases are TGTGCCAGCAACAGGGACCAGCATCGCGATACGCAGTATTTT.

In this sample, this clone turned up once. The rearrangement joins TRBV5-1 to TRBJ2-5; D not resolved. The DNA matches TRBJ2-7 better at its end, which makes the J call doubtful. The CDR3 has 13 residues. Germline V gene data show CDR1 as SGHRS and CDR2 as YFSETQ. This CDR3 reads CASSLEPAYEQYF. The CDR3 nucleotides are TGCGCCAGCAGCTTGGAGCCCGCCTACGAGCAGTACTTC.

The gene calls are TRBV4-3 and TRBJ2-1, with 12 bases lining up with TRBD2. Germline V CDR1 and CDR2: LGHNA, YSLEER. The J segment lost 6 bases and the V segment lost 1 base, leaving 4 bases of the junction unmatched. The CDR3 spans 16 residues. The CDR3 region has the DNA TGCGCCAGCAGCCAAGTGCTACTAGCGGGGGGCAATGAGCAGTTCTTC. This codes for CASSQVLLAGGNEQFF.

The chain uses TRBV4-3 and TRBJ2-7; possibly TRBD1 for D (6 bases). V gave up 3 bases and J gave up 0 bases, with 9 bases separating them. The length of the CDR3 is 14 residues. CDR1 is LGHNA and CDR2 is YSLEER in the germline V gene. The CDR3 sequence: CASSQGDTSYEQYF. The CDR3 coding sequence is TGCGCCAGCAGCCAGGGGGACACCTCCTACGAGCAGTACTTC.

The chain employs TRBV5-6 and TRBJ1-2, with TRBD1 identical over 7 bases. This CDR3 comprises 16 residues. Trimming took 3 bases from V and 4 from J; bases not matched to a gene: 12. CDR1 SGHDT and CDR2 YYEEEE come from the germline V gene. CDR3 sequence (DNA): TGTGCCAGCAGCTCCTCAAATTCACAGGGGAGCTATGGCTACACCTTC. This sequence encodes CASSSSNSQGSYGYTF.

This clone was recorded once. This rearrangement joins TRBV10-3 to TRBJ1-5; TRBD1 is a possible D gene (5 bases). Germline assignment: CDR1 ENHRY and CDR2 SYGVKD. The V and J ends lost 11 bases and 4 bases respectively, with 15 bases between them. The CDR3 runs to 13 residues. The DNA for the CDR3 is TGTGCCTCGGGGGGGAAAGGGAATCAGCCCCAGCATTTT. The encoded protein is CASGGKGNQPQHF.

The gene calls are TRBV6-4 and TRBJ2-2; a weak D match, TRBD2 (6 bases). Germline V CDR1 and CDR2: MRHNA, SNTAGT. V was pared by 5 bases and J by 5 bases, with 12 bases between. This CDR3 is built from 14 residues. In nucleotides, the CDR3 is TGTGCCAGCAGTCCCCATCGGGAGACCGGGGAGCTGTTTTTT. This translates into CASSPHRETGELFF.

The chain links TRBV18 to TRBJ2-5, with 10 bases lining up with TRBD2. Matching the DNA end better, TRBJ2-7 makes the J call doubtful. CDR1 is KGHSH, CDR2 LQKENI, per germline. The CDR3 length is 15 residues. The CDR3 is CASSLTSGYTYEQYF. The CDR3 DNA sequence: TGTGCCAGCTCACTGACTAGCGGGTACACCTACGAGCAGTACTTC.

The genes are TRBV7-9 and TRBJ1-1; D is undetermined. The germline gives CDR1 SEHNR, CDR2 FQNEAQ (reference sequence). The CDR3 covers 13 residues. V lost 6 bases to trimming and J lost 5 bases, with 13 bases between them. CDR3 nucleotide sequence: TGTGCCAGCAGAGGAGAGATCCTAACTGAAGCTTTCTTT. Translated: CASRGEILTEAFF.